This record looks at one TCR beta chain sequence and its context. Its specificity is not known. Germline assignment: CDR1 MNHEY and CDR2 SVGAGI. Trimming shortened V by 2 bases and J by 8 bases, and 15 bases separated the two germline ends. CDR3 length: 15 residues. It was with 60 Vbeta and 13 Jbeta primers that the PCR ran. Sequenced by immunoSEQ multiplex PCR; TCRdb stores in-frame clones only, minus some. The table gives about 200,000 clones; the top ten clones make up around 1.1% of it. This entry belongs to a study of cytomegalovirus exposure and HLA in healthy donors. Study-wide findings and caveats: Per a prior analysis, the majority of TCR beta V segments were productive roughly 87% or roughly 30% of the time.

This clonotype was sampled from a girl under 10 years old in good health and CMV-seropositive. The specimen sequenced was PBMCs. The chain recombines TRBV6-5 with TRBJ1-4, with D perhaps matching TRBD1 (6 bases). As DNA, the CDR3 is TGTGCCAGCAGTTACGTCCCAGGGGTGGGGGAAAAACTGTTTTTT. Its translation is CASSYVPGVGEKLFF.